This T cell receptor (beta chain) was recovered during a study of blood T cell repertoires in COVID-19. On the study more broadly: Sites across the United States, Italy and Spain contributed samples from acute and convalescent COVID-19. Sample material is recorded as cDNA or gDNA derived from T cells, B-cell-depleted T cells, or PBMCs.

The V gene lost 7 bases and the J gene lost 1 base, with 13 bases spanning the gap. The length of the CDR3 is 13 residues. Germline lookup yields CDR1 SQVTM and CDR2 ANQGSEA. Assay used: immunoSEQ multiplex PCR; TCRdb lists only in-frame clones, some missing. The sample shows roughly 200,000 clones, around 83% of them seen only once. The material sequenced was peripheral blood. V usage is TRBV29-1 and J usage is TRBJ1-1, with D tentatively TRBD1 (6 bases). This TCR was sampled from a woman aged 55-69 years with acute or convalescent COVID-19. In DNA, the CDR3 is TGCAGCGGAATACAGGGCTGGAACACTGAAGCTTTCTTT. This codes for CSGIQGWNTEAFF. The complete variable domain, with remaining parts taken from reference TRBV29-1 and TRBJ1-1, reads SAVISQKPSRDICQRGTSLTIQCQVDSQVTMMFWYRQQPGQSLTLIATANQGSEATYESGFVIDKFPISRPNLTFSTLTVSNMSPEDSSIYLCSGIQGWNTEAFFGQGTRLTVV.